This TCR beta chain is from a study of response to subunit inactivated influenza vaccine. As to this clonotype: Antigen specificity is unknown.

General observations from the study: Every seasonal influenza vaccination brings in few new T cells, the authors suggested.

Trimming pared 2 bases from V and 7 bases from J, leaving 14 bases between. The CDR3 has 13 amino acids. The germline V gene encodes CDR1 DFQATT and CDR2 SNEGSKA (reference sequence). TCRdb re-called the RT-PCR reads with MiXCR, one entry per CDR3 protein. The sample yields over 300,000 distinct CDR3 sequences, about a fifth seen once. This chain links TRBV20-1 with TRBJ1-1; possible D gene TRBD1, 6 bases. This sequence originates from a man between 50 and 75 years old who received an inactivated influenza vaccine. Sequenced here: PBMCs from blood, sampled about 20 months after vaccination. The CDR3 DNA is TGCAGTGCTAGACTCCCGGGGGCGCATGAAGCTTTCTTT. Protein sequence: CSARLPGAHEAFF.